This TCR beta chain was recorded in a study of blood T cells in healthy people across ages. At the level of the study: There was about one barcoded beta molecule captured by template switching per two T cells.

Primers used in a second PCR of roughly 6 to 11 cycles were a sample-barcoded 5' primer and a J-beta primer mix. TCRdb called the 5' RACE reads again in MiXCR, with one record for every CDR3 protein. Of 700,000 to 850,000 distinct CDR3 sequences in the sample, roughly 40% are singletons; the top ten hold 10% to 15%. The CDR3 covers 13 residues. Germline lookup yields CDR1 MNHEY and CDR2 SVGEGT. V gave up 7 bases and J gave up 0 bases, with 9 bases separating them. V usage is TRBV6-2 or TRBV6-3 and J usage is TRBJ1-1; D unresolved. This clonotype originated in a young man in good health. Sequencing was carried out using blood. The CDR3 loop is CASTLGLNTEAFF. The CDR3, as DNA: TGTGCCAGCACCTTAGGCCTGAACACTGAAGCTTTCTTT.